This T cell receptor beta chain was identified during a study of shared clonotypes between healthy human individuals. General observations from the study: Sequencing depth was a factor that was expected to affect clonotype sharing among donors.

Sequencing was performed with immunoSEQ multiplex PCR; in TCRdb, only in-frame clones are kept and a portion is missing. The data contain under 2.5 million clones, less than 95% of them singletons. As regards this clone: No antigen is known for it.

Germline V gene data show CDR1 as MDHEN and CDR2 as SYDVKM. V lost 6 bases, J lost 7 bases, and 15 bases lay in between. The CDR3 covers 13 residues. Material for sequencing was naive CD4+ T cells from PBMCs. Subset reported: CD45RA+ positively selected. The chain employs TRBV28 and TRBJ2-5; D is ambiguous. The source of this sequence is a young man in good health. Some clones in this sample may be carry-over from other donors' samples. CDR3 amino acids: CASSVNSPGTQYF. DNA of the CDR3: TGTGCCAGCAGCGTCAACTCCCCGGGGACCCAGTACTTC.